The 5 T cell receptor beta chains reported below all come from one sample, sequenced in a study of STAT3 mutations in large granular lymphocyte leukemia. What these receptors recognize is not known. The protocol was immunoSEQ multiplex PCR, while the TCRdb copy is restricted to in-frame clones and leaves out a portion. The sample lists under 10,000 clones; 88% were seen once. Study observations and caveats: Every T-LGLL patient had at least one immunodominant TCRbeta clonotype.

Specimen: peripheral blood mononuclear cells. All receptors come from an elderly man with T-cell large granular lymphocyte leukemia. Some clones in this sample may be carry-over from other donors' samples.

The gene calls are TRBV5-4 and TRBJ1-1; D gene uncertain. Per germline, CDR1 SGHNT and CDR2 YYREEE (reference sequence). CDR3 length: 13 amino acids. V lost 7 bases and J 0 bases, leaving 10 bases between the germline ends. CDR3 residues: CASGRNLNTEAFF. CDR3 DNA sequence: TGTGCCAGCGGCAGGAACTTGAACACTGAAGCTTTCTTT. Together with reference TRBV5-4 and TRBJ1-1, the CDR3 gives the full variable domain: ETGVTQSPTHLIKTRGQQVTLRCSSQSGHNTVSWYQQALGQGPQFIFQYYREEENGRGNFPPRFSGLQFPNYSSELNVNALELDDSALYLCASGRNLNTEAFFGQGTRLTVV.

This sequence joins TRBV28 and TRBJ2-7, with 8 bases that match TRBD1. V was clipped by 3 bases and J by 3 bases; unmatched bases: 13. Germline V gene data show CDR1 as MDHEN and CDR2 as SYDVKM. The CDR3 is 17 amino acids. The CDR3 is CASSFPLGTGGIYEQYF. Here the CDR3 DNA reads TGTGCCAGCAGTTTTCCCCTGGGAACAGGGGGAATCTACGAGCAGTACTTC.

The chain uses TRBV6-5 and TRBJ2-3; possible D gene TRBD1, 6 bases. Trimming removed 2 bases from V and 2 bases from J, with 11 bases in between. The CDR3 sequence is 15 residues long. Per germline, CDR1 MNHEY and CDR2 SVGAGI. The DNA for the CDR3 is TGTGCCAGCAGTTACGGCAGGGGACACACAGATACGCAGTATTTT. Translation gives CASSYGRGHTDTQYF.

There are a few counts of this clone. V is TRBV27 and J is TRBJ1-2; 7 bases match TRBD1. Trimming cost V 6 bases and J 3 bases; bases outside gene matches: 4. CDR3 length equals 13 residues. Germline V gene data show CDR1 as MNHEY and CDR2 as SMNVEV (reference sequence). This chain's CDR3 is CASRLTGYYGYTF. As DNA, the CDR3 is TGTGCCAGCAGACTGACAGGGTACTATGGCTACACCTTC.

This clone was detected once. The chain links TRBV11-2 to TRBJ2-5, with D uncertain. V was clipped by 2 bases and J by 5 bases, with 9 bases between them. CDR1 is SGHAT and CDR2 is FQNNGV in the germline V gene. This CDR3 is 13 amino acids long. The CDR3 is CASSLRDLETQYF. The DNA for the CDR3 is TGTGCCAGCAGCTTAAGGGATTTGGAGACCCAGTACTTC.